Given below is one T cell receptor beta chain in context. This receptor's antigen is unknown. Each CD8+ T cell subset was flow-sorted in triplicate, with over 250,000 cells per subset placed directly into RLT lysis buffer. To exclude memory contaminants, naive CD8+ T cells were stringently defined as CD45RO-CCR7+CD27+CD95-. Peripheral blood mononuclear cells were isolated from buffy coats using standard density gradient centrifugation. A FACSAria III was used to flow-sort naive CXCR3-negative and CXCR3-positive CD8+ T cells. Total RNA was extracted from sorted cells with an RNeasy Mini Kit. The sample comes from a study of CXCR3-negative and CXCR3-positive naive CD8 T cells (dated by TCRdb to about 2019). At the level of the whole study: In total, roughly 140 million TRB reads were obtained, which works out to roughly 1.5 +/- 0.3 million reads per library. The diversity and physicochemical repertoire analyses included more than ten donors pooled from two independent experiments. Naive subsets from several donors and memory cells from 3 donors were included in the TRBV-TRBJ cluster analysis.

TCRdb lists the instrument as NextSeq 550. The Human TCR Profiling Kit (MiLaboratory) was used to prepare UMI-labeled 5' RACE TRB cDNA libraries. The full amount of extracted RNA was used for cDNA synthesis, and the full amount of resulting cDNA was used for PCR amplification. The libraries were made side by side, with each library going through the same number of PCR cycles. As for the original processing: About 53,000 +/- 9,400 unique UMI-labeled TRB cDNA molecules per library were extracted with MIGEC and MiXCR, with at least two reads per UMI required. On average, approximately 40,000 +/- 10,000 functional in-frame TRB CDR3 nucleotide clonotypes lacking stop codons were found per library. Diversity metrics, including normalized Shannon-Wiener and Chao1, were computed in VDJtools after downsampling to 5000 UMI-labeled TRB molecules per sample. VDJtools was used to calculate clonotype-size-weighted physicochemical properties of the central five CDR3 residues, namely interaction energy, strength, volume and Kidera factor 4. Reprocessed by TCRdb, the reads give a single entry per CDR3 protein sequence, without DNA. It is TCRdb's table, rather than the study itself, that gives the V and J calls and clone size. The sample table includes some 120,000 distinct CDR3 sequences. The ten largest clonotypes hold roughly 0.6% of the sample.

What the research found in general, with its limitations: Naive CXCR3-negative and CXCR3-positive cells from the same donor showed similar TRBV-TRBJ usage, whereas memory cells showed distinct patterns. Surface CD5, linked to self-reactivity in mice, was comparable between naive subsets; TCR interaction strength was therefore also inferred from TRB CDR3 physicochemical properties. Freshly isolated PBMCs were used for most assays because CXCR3 expression partially decreased after cryopreservation. TRB CDR3s from CXCR3-positive naive cells showed higher hydrophobicity (lower Kidera factor 4), lower energy, and higher strength and volume indices than CXCR3-negative naive cells. Comparably high repertoire diversity was found in both naive subsets, whereas much lower repertoire diversity was found in memory CD8+ T cells.

The CDR3 has 15 amino acids, counting the end cysteine and phenylalanine. The DNA sequence is not available. The germline V gene specifies MGHRA as CDR1 and YSYEKL as CDR2. Sequenced: naive CXCR3+ CD8+ T cells from blood. Read against the paper, the sample's cell subset or site label means: CD45RO-CCR7+CD27+CD95- naive CD8+ T cells expressing CXCR3 (TNR3+). The clonotype was recovered from a human donor in good health. Some clones in this sample may be carry-over from other donors' samples. The V gene is TRBV4-1 and the J gene is TRBJ2-7; TCRdb names TRBD2, which stays unverified in the absence of DNA. The CDR3 protein sequence reads: CASTPEASGGYEQYF.